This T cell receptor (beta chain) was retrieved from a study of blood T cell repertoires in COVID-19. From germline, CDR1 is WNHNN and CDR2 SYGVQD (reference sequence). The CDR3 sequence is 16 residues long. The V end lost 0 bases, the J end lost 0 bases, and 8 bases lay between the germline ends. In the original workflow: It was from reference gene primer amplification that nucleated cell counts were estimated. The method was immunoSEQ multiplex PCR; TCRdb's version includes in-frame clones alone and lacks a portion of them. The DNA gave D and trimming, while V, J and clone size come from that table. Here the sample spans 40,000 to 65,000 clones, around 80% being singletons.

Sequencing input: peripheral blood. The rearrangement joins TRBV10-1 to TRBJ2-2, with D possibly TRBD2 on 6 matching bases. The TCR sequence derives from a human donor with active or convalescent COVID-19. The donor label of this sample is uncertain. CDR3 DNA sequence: TGCGCCAGCAGTGAGTCCGCTAGCGCGAACACCGGGGAGCTGTTTTTT. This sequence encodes CASSESASANTGELFF.